Below, 9 T cell receptor beta chains from the same sample are listed, as sequenced in a study of shared clonotypes between healthy human individuals. The assay was immunoSEQ multiplex PCR, and TCRdb's table has in-frame clones only and misses some. The sample yields hundreds of thousands of clones, more than 70% seen once. The source material was memory CD4+ T cells sorted from blood. The subset was: CD45RA-negative fraction. All receptors come from a woman aged 25 to 39 in good health.

The chain is built from TRBV7-9 and TRBJ2-1; 8 nucleotides match TRBD2. The ends lost 5 bases at V and 5 bases at J; junction bases unmatched: 17. The CDR3 spans 18 residues. CDR1 is SEHNR, CDR2 FQNEAQ, per germline (reference sequence). The CDR3, as DNA: TGTGCCAGCAGCCAACCCCCGGGGGGGAGGGCCATCGACAATGAGCAGTTCTTC. Its protein is CASSQPPGGRAIDNEQFF.

The genes are TRBV7-9 and TRBJ2-1; 11 bases match TRBD2. V shed 7 bases, J shed 4 bases, and the junction held 9 bases outside the gene matches. The CDR3 is made up of 16 amino acids. Looked up from germline, CDR1 is SEHNR and CDR2 is FQNEAQ (reference sequence). The CDR3, as DNA: TGTGCCAGCACCTTCGCAAGGACTAGCGGGTACAATGAGCAGTTCTTC. Translation gives CASTFARTSGYNEQFF.

CDR3 DNA: TGTGCCAGCAGCCCAAGGACAGAGAATCAGCCCCAGCATTTT. Translated, it gives CASSPRTENQPQHF. This chain uses TRBV7-8 with TRBJ1-5; D possibly corresponds to TRBD1 (6 bases). V was trimmed by 5 bases and J by 4 bases, leaving 12 bases between them. Germline assignment: CDR1 SGHVS and CDR2 FQNEAQ. This CDR3 has 14 amino acids.

This clone was detected only a few times. This chain connects TRBV19 to TRBJ1-3; D unresolved. V was trimmed by 6 bases and J by 0 bases, leaving 18 bases between them. The CDR3 sequence is 17 residues long. From germline, CDR1 is LNHDA and CDR2 SQIVND (reference sequence). The CDR3 region has the DNA TGTGCCAGTAGACCCCGAGGTCGGACCACCTCTGGAAACACCATATATTTT. Translated: CASRPRGRTTSGNTIYF.

This chain joins TRBV7-3 and TRBJ2-2; D perhaps matches TRBD2 (5 bases). V was cut by 4 bases and J by 7 bases, with 10 bases left in between. This CDR3 is built from 13 residues. In germline, CDR1 is SGHTA, CDR2 FQGTGA. CDR3 region: CASSSDLHGELFF. The CDR3 nucleotides are TGTGCCAGCAGCTCGGACTTGCACGGGGAGCTGTTTTTT.

This clone came up a few times. This rearrangement joins TRBV18 to TRBJ1-2, with TRBD1 as a possible D gene (5 bases). The germline V gene has CDR1 KGHSH and CDR2 LQKENI. The V end lost 6 bases, the J end lost 8 bases, and 19 bases lay between the germline ends. The CDR3 runs 14 residues. The CDR3 DNA follows: TGTGCCAGCTCGCCCGGGACGGAGGGCGGCGGCTACACCTTC. Its protein product is CASSPGTEGGGYTF.

This clone has more than one count but fewer than ten. The rearrangement uses TRBV9 and TRBJ2-2; 8 bases are shared with TRBD2. The V and J ends lost 1 base and 5 bases, in that order; junction bases with no gene match: 10. This CDR3 has 17 residues. Germline CDR1 is SGDLS and CDR2 is YYNGEE. CDR3 residues: CASSVQSGGPETGELFF. DNA for the CDR3: TGTGCCAGCAGCGTACAATCGGGAGGGCCAGAAACCGGGGAGCTGTTTTTT.

This clone was recorded once. The rearrangement links TRBV6-6 to TRBJ2-2, with D perhaps matching TRBD1 (6 bases). Trimming stripped 4 bases from V and 3 bases from J, with 9 bases between. Germline V gene lookup returns CDR1 MNHNY and CDR2 SVGAGI (reference sequence). CDR3 length: 14 residues. CDR3 DNA sequence: TGTGCCAGCAGTTTAGGACAGTACACCGGGGAGCTGTTTTTT. Residues: CASSLGQYTGELFF.

The rearrangement links TRBV2 to TRBJ2-5; either TRBD1 or TRBD2 may fit D (5 bases each). Germline CDR1 reads SNHLY; CDR2 reads FYNNEI. CDR3 length: 13 amino acids. The ends were cut back, 10 bases at V and 5 bases at J, with 17 bases in the middle. The CDR3 coding sequence is TGTGCCACCCTAGGGACCCGCCAGGAGACCCAGTACTTC. Translated: CATLGTRQETQYF.